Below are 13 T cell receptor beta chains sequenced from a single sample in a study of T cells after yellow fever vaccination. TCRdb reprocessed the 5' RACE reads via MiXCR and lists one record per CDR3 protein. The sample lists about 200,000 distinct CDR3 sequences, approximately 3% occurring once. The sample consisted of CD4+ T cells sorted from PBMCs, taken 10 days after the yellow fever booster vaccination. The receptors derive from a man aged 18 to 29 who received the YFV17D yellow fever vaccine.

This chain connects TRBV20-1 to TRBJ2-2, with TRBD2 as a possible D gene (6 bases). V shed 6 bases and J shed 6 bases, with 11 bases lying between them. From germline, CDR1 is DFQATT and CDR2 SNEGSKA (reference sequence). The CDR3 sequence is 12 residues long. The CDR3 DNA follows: TGCAGTGCCCACCGCGGGGCCGGGGAGCTGTTTTTT. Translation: CSAHRGAGELFF.

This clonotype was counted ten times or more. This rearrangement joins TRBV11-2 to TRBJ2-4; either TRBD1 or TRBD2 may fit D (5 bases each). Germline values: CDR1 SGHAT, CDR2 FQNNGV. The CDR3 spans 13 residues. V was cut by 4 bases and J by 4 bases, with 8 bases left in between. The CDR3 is CASSSGPKNIQYF. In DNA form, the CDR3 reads TGTGCCAGCAGCTCGGGGCCTAAAAACATTCAGTACTTC. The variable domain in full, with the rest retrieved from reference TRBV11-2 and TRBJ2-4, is EAGVAQSPRYKIIEKRQSVAFWCNPISGHATLYWYQQILGQGPKLLIQFQNNGVVDDSQLPKDRFSAERLKGVDSTLKIQPAKLEDSAVYLCASSSGPKNIQYFGAGTRLSVL.

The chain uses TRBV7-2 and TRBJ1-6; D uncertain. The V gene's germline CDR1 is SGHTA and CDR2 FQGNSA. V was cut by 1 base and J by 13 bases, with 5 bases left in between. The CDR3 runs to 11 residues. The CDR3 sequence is CASSLGRPLHF. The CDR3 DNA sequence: TGTGCCAGCAGCTTAGGGCGGCCCCTCCACTTT.

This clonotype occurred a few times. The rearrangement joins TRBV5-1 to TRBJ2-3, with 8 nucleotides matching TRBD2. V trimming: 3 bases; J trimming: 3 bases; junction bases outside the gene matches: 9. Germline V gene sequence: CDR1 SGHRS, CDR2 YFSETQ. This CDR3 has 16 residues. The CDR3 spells CASSSGSSGRTDTQYF. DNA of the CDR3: TGCGCCAGCAGCTCTGGTTCTAGCGGGCGAACAGATACGCAGTATTTT.

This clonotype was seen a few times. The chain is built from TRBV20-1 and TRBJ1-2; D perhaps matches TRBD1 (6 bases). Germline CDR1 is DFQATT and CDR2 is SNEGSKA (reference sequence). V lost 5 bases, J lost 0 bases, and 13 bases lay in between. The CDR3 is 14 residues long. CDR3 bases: TGCAGTGCTGGCAGGACAGAGACTAACTATGGCTACACCTTC. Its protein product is CSAGRTETNYGYTF.

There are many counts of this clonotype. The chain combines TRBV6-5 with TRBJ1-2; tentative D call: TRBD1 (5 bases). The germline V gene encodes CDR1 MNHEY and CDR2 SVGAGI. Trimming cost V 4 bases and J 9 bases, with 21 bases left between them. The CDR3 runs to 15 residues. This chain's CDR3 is CASSSRGTAGRSYTF. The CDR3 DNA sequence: TGTGCCAGCAGTTCCCGGGGGACGGCGGGAAGGAGCTACACCTTC.

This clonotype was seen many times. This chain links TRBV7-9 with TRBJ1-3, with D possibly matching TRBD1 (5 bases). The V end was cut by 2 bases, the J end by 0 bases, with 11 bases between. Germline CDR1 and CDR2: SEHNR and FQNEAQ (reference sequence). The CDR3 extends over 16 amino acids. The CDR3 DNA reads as TGTGCCAGCAGCTTATTCGGGGGAGTCTCTGGAAACACCATATATTTT. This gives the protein CASSLFGGVSGNTIYF.

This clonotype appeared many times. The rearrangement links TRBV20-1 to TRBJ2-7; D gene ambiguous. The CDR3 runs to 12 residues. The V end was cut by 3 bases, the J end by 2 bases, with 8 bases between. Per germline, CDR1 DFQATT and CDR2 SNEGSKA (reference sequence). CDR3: CSASPGPYEQYF. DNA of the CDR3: TGCAGTGCTAGTCCCGGGCCCTACGAGCAGTACTTC.

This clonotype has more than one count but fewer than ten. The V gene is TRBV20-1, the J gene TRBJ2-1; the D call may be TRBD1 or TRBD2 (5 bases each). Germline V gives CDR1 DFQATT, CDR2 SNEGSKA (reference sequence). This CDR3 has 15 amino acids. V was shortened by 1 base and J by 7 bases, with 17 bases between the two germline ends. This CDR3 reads CSARVGTQRGNEQFF. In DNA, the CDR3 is TGCAGTGCTAGAGTCGGGACCCAGAGGGGTAATGAGCAGTTCTTC.

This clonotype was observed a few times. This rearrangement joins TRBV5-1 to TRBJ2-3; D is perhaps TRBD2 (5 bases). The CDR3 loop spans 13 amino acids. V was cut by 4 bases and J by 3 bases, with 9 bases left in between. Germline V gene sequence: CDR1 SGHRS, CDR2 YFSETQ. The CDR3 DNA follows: TGCGCCAGCAGCCGGGAACCTACAGATACGCAGTATTTT. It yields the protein CASSREPTDTQYF.

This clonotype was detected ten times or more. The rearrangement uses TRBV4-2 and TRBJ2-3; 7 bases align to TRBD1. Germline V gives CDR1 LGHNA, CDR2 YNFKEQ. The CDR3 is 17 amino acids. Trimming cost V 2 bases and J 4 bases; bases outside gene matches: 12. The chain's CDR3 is CASSQLLPSTGADTQYF. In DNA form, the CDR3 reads TGTGCCAGCAGCCAATTGTTGCCCTCAACAGGGGCAGATACGCAGTATTTT.

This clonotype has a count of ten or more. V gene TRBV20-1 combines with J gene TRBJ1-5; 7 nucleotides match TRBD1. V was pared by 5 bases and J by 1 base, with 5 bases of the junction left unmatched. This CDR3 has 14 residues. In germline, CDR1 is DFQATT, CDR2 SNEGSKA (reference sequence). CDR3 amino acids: CSARPGQSNQPQHF. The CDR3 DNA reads TGCAGTGCTCGGCCGGGACAGAGCAATCAGCCCCAGCATTTT.

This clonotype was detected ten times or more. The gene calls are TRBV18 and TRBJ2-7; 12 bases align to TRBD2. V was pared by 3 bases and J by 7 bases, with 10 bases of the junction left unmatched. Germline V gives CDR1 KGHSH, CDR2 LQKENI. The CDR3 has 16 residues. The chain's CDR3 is CASSPITSGRTGEQYF. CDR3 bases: TGTGCCAGCTCACCGATAACTAGCGGGAGGACGGGGGAGCAGTACTTC.